This paragraph reports one TCR beta chain. The sample is drawn from a study of early T cells in non-severe SARS-CoV-2 infection. Each CDR3 protein is one row after TCRdb ran MiXCR on the 5' RACE reads. The sample records approximately 70,000 distinct CDR3 sequences, 12% being singletons. Per the germline V gene, CDR1 is MGHRA and CDR2 is YSYEKL. This CDR3 region has 15 residues. With V trimmed by 5 bases and J by 7 bases, 14 bases remained unmatched. This sequence was found in an adult who was a healthcare worker with PCR-confirmed SARS-CoV-2 infection or an uninfected control (not recorded which). Sequenced sample: whole blood. The chain links TRBV4-1 to TRBJ2-7; 7 positions agree with TRBD1. CDR3 DNA sequence: TGCGCCAGCAGCTCCAGGGACAGCCGAGTCGTGGAGCAGTACTTC. Amino acids: CASSSRDSRVVEQYF.